These 22 T cell receptor beta chains were sequenced from one sample in a study of T cells after yellow fever vaccination. From the 5' RACE reads, TCRdb called clonotypes with MiXCR, one entry per CDR3 protein. The sample holds 110,000 or so distinct CDR3 sequences, around 7.2% seen once. This specimen consisted of CD4+ T cells sorted from PBMCs, obtained approximately 40 days after the first yellow fever vaccination. Receptor source: a man aged 18-30 years who received the YFV17D yellow fever vaccine.

This clonotype was recorded a few times. A much larger clone lies a single base off, so this may be a read error. The chain uses TRBV7-9 and TRBJ1-2; D possibly corresponds to TRBD1 (5 bases). With 6 bases removed from V and 2 bases from J, the gap between germline ends came to 13 bases. Germline V gene sequence: CDR1 SEHNR, CDR2 FQNEAQ (reference sequence). This CDR3 spans 14 amino acids. CDR3 coding DNA: TGTGCCAGCAGAAGACCGGGGCCGAACTATGGCTACACCTTC. Amino acids: CASRRPGPNYGYTF. The variable domain in full, completed from reference TRBV7-9 and TRBJ1-2, reads DTGVSQNPRHKITKRGQNVTFRCDPISEHNRLYWYRQTLGQGPEFLTYFQNEAQLEKSRLLSDRFSAERPKGSFSTLEIQRTEQGDSAMYLCASRRPGPNYGYTFGSGTRLTVV.

This clonotype was counted ten times or more. The chain joins TRBV4-1 to TRBJ2-3; tentative D call: TRBD2 (6 bases). V lost 4 bases, J lost 3 bases, and 8 bases lay in between. The CDR3 is 13 residues long. Germline CDR1 and CDR2: MGHRA and YSYEKL. CDR3 sequence reads: CASSRGVTDTQYF. The CDR3 DNA sequence: TGCGCCAGCAGCCGGGGGGTGACAGATACGCAGTATTTT.

The chain recombines TRBV21-1 with TRBJ2-1; the table's D call of TRBD1 was not tested on the DNA. TRBV21-1 is tagged as a pseudogene. The CDR3 length is 15 residues. Here the CDR3 reads CASSNGTEGVQGQFF. In nucleotides, the CDR3 is TGTGCCAGCAGCAATGGGACAGAAGGGGTCCAAGGGCAGTTCTTC.

This clonotype was picked up many times. V usage is TRBV5-1 and J usage is TRBJ2-7; D is unresolved. CDR1 is SGHRS, CDR2 YFSETQ, per germline. This CDR3 has 14 residues. V was shortened by 3 bases and J by 4 bases, with 14 bases between the two germline ends. The DNA of the CDR3 is TGCGCCAGCAGCTCCATCCCGGCAGGATACGAGCAGTACTTC. Its translation: CASSSIPAGYEQYF.

This clonotype was detected ten times or more. The gene calls are TRBV11-2 and TRBJ1-1; the D gene is possibly TRBD1 (6 bases). Germline CDR1 is SGHAT and CDR2 is FQNNGV. The CDR3 is made up of 18 amino acids. The V gene lost 0 bases and the J gene lost 1 base, with 18 bases spanning the gap. CDR3 DNA: TGTGCCAGCAGCTTAGAAATCCGGCAGGGGAGTTGGAACACTGAAGCTTTCTTT. Protein sequence: CASSLEIRQGSWNTEAFF. Supplemented by reference TRBV11-2 and TRBJ1-1, the full variable domain reads EAGVAQSPRYKIIEKRQSVAFWCNPISGHATLYWYQQILGQGPKLLIQFQNNGVVDDSQLPKDRFSAERLKGVDSTLKIQPAKLEDSAVYLCASSLEIRQGSWNTEAFFGQGTRLTVV.

This clonotype has at least ten counts. The chain has TRBV3-1 and TRBJ2-3; 8 bases are shared with TRBD2. Losses at the gene ends were 5 bases for V and 4 bases for J; bases not matched to a gene: 8. Germline values: CDR1 LGHDT, CDR2 YNNKEL (reference sequence). The CDR3 extends over 15 amino acids. For the CDR3, the DNA is TGTGCCAGCAGCATGTTCGGGGGGGCATCAGATACGCAGTATTTT. Translating it yields CASSMFGGASDTQYF.

In its sample, this clonotype was seen a few times. The chain joins TRBV7-8 to TRBJ2-7, with 13 bases that match TRBD2. Trimming at V came to 4 bases and at J to 0 bases, leaving 6 bases not matched to a gene. Germline CDR1 is SGHVS and CDR2 is FQNEAQ. The CDR3 is 17 residues long. The CDR3 sequence: CASSYGLAGDTSYEQYV. The CDR3 DNA reads as TGTGCCAGCAGCTACGGACTAGCGGGGGATACCTCCTACGAGCAGTACGTC.

This clonotype was detected ten times or more. This chain's CDR3 is CAKTGELFF. For the CDR3, the DNA is TGCGCCAAAACCGGGGAGCTGTTTTTT. The chain couples TRBV5-1 to TRBJ2-2; D remains ambiguous. Trimming cost V 9 bases and J 5 bases, with 2 bases left between them. CDR1 and CDR2 from the germline V gene are SGHRS and YFSETQ. The CDR3 spans 9 residues.

This clonotype was counted at least ten times. The rearrangement joins TRBV28 to TRBJ2-4, with TRBD1 as a possible D gene (6 bases). Looked up from germline, CDR1 is MDHEN and CDR2 is SYDVKM. V dropped 6 bases and J dropped 2 bases, with 11 bases sitting between them. This CDR3 is built from 14 residues. The CDR3 spells CASSLGGTKNIQYF. CDR3 bases: TGTGCCAGCAGCCTTGGGGGCACCAAAAACATTCAGTACTTC.

A note on this clonotype: This clone may be a read error of a much larger clone one base away. The gene calls are TRBV14 and TRBJ2-3; no clear D gene. CDR1 and CDR2 (germline): SGHDN, FVKESK. The germline V and J ends were trimmed by 1 base and 10 bases, with 12 bases remaining between them. The CDR3 length is 13 residues. As DNA, the CDR3 is TGTGCCAGCAGCCAAGTGGATTTCAGCGCGCAGTATTTT. This translates into CASSQVDFSAQYF.

This clonotype was counted many times. The rearrangement uses TRBV5-1 and TRBJ1-6; no reliable D call. There are 14 residues in the CDR3. Germline lookup yields CDR1 SGHRS and CDR2 YFSETQ. Deletions cut 0 bases from V and 5 bases from J, with 6 bases between. The CDR3 region has the DNA TGCGCCAGCAGCTTGGGGCAGGATAATTCACCCCTCCACTTT. Protein product: CASSLGQDNSPLHF.

V and J are TRBV7-8 and TRBJ2-6, with 8 bases that match TRBD1. The CDR3 sequence is 18 residues long. V lost 2 bases and J lost 4; bases outside the gene matches: 10. Germline CDR1 reads SGHVS; CDR2 reads FQNEAQ. The CDR3 coding sequence is TGTGCCAGCAGCTTACGGGGCAGGGGGCGCTTAGGGGCCAACGTCCTGACTTTC. As protein: CASSLRGRGRLGANVLTF.

The table lists this clonotype with many counts. The J gene is TRBJ1-1, the V gene TRBV29-1; D is perhaps TRBD1 (6 bases). Trimming removed 4 bases from V and 7 bases from J, with 19 bases in between. Germline V gene data show CDR1 as SQVTM and CDR2 as ANQGSEA. This CDR3 region has 14 residues. CDR3 in amino acids: CSVGRPGGAGEAFF. For the CDR3, the DNA is TGCAGCGTTGGGAGGCCCGGGGGCGCGGGTGAAGCTTTCTTT.

This clonotype showed up many times. The V call is TRBV12-3 or TRBV12-4, the J call TRBJ1-1, with D perhaps TRBD1 (6 bases). This CDR3 spans 12 amino acids. Trimming shortened V by 2 bases and J by 7 bases, and 8 bases separated the two germline ends. This CDR3 reads CASSLSGVEAFF. Here the CDR3 DNA reads TGTGCCAGCAGTTTATCAGGGGTTGAAGCTTTCTTT.

V and J are TRBV4-1 and TRBJ2-2, with 8 positions matching TRBD1. V lost 5 bases, J lost 6 bases, and 8 bases stayed unmatched. Germline CDR1 is MGHRA and CDR2 is YSYEKL. The CDR3 has 15 amino acids. In nucleotides, the CDR3 is TGCGCCAGCAGCAATCGACAGGGGCGGTCCGGGGAGCTGTTTTTT. It codes for CASSNRQGRSGELFF.

The sample holds a few counts of this clonotype. V usage is TRBV28 and J usage is TRBJ1-5; 9 bases are shared with TRBD1. The CDR3 contains 16 residues. Trimming removed 4 bases from V and 7 bases from J; junction bases left unmatched: 11. Germline V lookup: CDR1 MDHEN, CDR2 SYDVKM. The CDR3 nucleotides read TGTGCCAGCAGTTCAGGGACAGGGTTTTCAGGACAGCCCCAGCATTTT. Its protein is CASSSGTGFSGQPQHF.

This clonotype came up many times. This chain connects TRBV4-1 to TRBJ2-2; 10 nucleotides agree with TRBD1. V lost 5 bases and J lost 6; bases outside the gene matches: 9. The CDR3 length is 16 residues. Looked up from germline, CDR1 is MGHRA and CDR2 is YSYEKL. The CDR3 loop is CASSSSGQGLPGELFF. The CDR3 DNA reads as TGCGCCAGCAGCTCTTCGGGACAGGGGTTACCCGGGGAGCTGTTTTTT.

This clonotype has ten or more counts. The chain carries TRBV7-9 and TRBJ1-4; unclear D gene. CDR1 and CDR2 (germline): SEHNR, FQNEAQ (reference sequence). This CDR3 comprises 15 residues. V was trimmed by 3 bases and J by 7 bases, leaving 15 bases between them. The CDR3 loop reads CASSFGRNPGEKLFF. The CDR3 region has the DNA TGTGCCAGCAGCTTCGGTCGAAACCCGGGTGAAAAACTGTTTTTT. Together with reference TRBV7-9 and TRBJ1-4, the CDR3 gives the full variable domain: DTGVSQNPRHKITKRGQNVTFRCDPISEHNRLYWYRQTLGQGPEFLTYFQNEAQLEKSRLLSDRFSAERPKGSFSTLEIQRTEQGDSAMYLCASSFGRNPGEKLFFGSGTQLSVL.

This clonotype was seen many times. The V gene is TRBV6-5, the J gene TRBJ1-1; weak D call: TRBD1 (5 bases). The CDR3 is 14 amino acids. Trimming stripped 2 bases from V and 1 base from J, with 8 bases between. Looked up from germline, CDR1 is MNHEY and CDR2 is SVGAGI. DNA for the CDR3: TGTGCCAGCAGTTACCCGGACACGAACACTGAAGCTTTCTTT. Translation: CASSYPDTNTEAFF.

The table lists this clonotype with many counts. The chain uses TRBV6-5 and TRBJ1-2; D is uncertain. Germline values: CDR1 MNHEY, CDR2 SVGAGI. Trimming pared 6 bases from V and 4 bases from J, leaving 15 bases between. This CDR3 is built from 14 residues. This chain's CDR3 is CASRWEKGRYGYTF. CDR3 nucleotide sequence: TGTGCCAGCAGATGGGAGAAAGGGCGCTATGGCTACACCTTC.

This clonotype was seen a few times. The gene calls are TRBV7-2 and TRBJ2-5, with 7 bases fitting TRBD2. This CDR3 comprises 14 residues. Germline CDR1 is SGHTA and CDR2 is FQGNSA. After removal of 1 base from V and 5 bases from J, the junction contained 4 bases not matched to a gene. Written as DNA, the CDR3 is TGTGCCAGCAGCTTAGAAGTGGGGGGGGAGACCCAGTACTTC. This codes for CASSLEVGGETQYF.

This clonotype appeared many times. This chain joins TRBV12-3 or TRBV12-4 and TRBJ2-5; TRBD2 matches 7 bases. The CDR3 covers 14 residues. Losses at the gene ends were 4 bases for V and 5 bases for J; bases not matched to a gene: 7. The CDR3 sequence is CASSSPAGRETQYF. CDR3 DNA: TGTGCCAGCAGTTCCCCAGCGGGGAGGGAGACCCAGTACTTC.